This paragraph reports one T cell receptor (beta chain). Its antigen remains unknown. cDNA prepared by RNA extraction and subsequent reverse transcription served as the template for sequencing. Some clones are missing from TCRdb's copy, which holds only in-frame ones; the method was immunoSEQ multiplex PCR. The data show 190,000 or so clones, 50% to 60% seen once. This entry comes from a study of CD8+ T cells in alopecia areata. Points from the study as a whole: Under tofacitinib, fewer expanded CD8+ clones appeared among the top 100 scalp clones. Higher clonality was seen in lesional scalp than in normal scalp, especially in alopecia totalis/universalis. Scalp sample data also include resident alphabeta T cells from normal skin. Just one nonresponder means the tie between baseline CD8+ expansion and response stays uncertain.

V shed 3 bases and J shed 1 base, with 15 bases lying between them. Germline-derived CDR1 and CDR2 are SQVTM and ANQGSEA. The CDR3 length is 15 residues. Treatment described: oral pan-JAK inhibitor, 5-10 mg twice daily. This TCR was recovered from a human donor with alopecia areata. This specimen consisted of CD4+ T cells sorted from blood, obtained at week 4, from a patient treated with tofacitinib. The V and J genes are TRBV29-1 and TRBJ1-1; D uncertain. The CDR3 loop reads CSVEIGRTGNTEAFF. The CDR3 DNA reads TGCAGCGTTGAGATAGGGCGGACGGGGAACACTGAAGCTTTCTTT.